This TCR beta chain was recorded in a study of cytotoxic CD8 clonotypes in ibrutinib-treated CLL. General study points: Progressing and sustained-remission patients had different sampling times.

Target depth was 1 in 200,000 to 1 in 1 million T cells, about 10x per clonotype. Clones were read by immunoSEQ multiplex PCR, and TCRdb kept only the in-frame ones, dropping some. The table records 150,000 or so clones, 80% of them present only once. CDR3 size: 14 residues. Germline CDR1 reads SNHLY; CDR2 reads FYNNEI. Trimming took off 5 bases at V and 0 bases at J, with 8 bases between the two ends. Note on this clone: The antigen remains unidentified.

V is TRBV2 and J is TRBJ1-3, with unresolved D. The sample here was PBMCs, taken after 36 months of ibrutinib treatment. This TCR was recovered from a human donor with chronic lymphocytic leukemia. CDR3 sequence (DNA): TGTGCCAGCAGTCCGAGTTACTCTGGAAACACCATATATTTT. Translated: CASSPSYSGNTIYF.